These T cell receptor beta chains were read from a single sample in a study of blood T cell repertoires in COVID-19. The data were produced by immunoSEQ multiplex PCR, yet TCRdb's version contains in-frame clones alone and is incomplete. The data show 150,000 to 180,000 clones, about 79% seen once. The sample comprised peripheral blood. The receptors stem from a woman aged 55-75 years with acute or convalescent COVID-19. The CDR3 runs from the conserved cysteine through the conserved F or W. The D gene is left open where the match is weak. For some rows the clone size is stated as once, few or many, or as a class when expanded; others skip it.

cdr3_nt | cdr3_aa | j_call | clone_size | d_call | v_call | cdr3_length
TGTGCCAGCAGCTTTAGCGGGGGGAAAACCGGGGAGCTGTTTTTT | CASSFSGGKTGELFF | TRBJ2-2 | - | TRBD2 | TRBV4-2 | 15
TGTGCCAGCGGACAGGGGGACACCGGGGAGCTGTTTTTT | CASGQGDTGELFF | TRBJ2-2 | - | TRBD1 | TRBV2 | 13
TGTGCCAGCAGTACGCGTCGACAGGGCGCCAATCAGCCCCAGCATTTT | CASSTRRQGANQPQHF | TRBJ1-5 | - | TRBD1 | TRBV28 | 16
TGTGCCAGCAGCTTGGTTAGTCAGGGCTATGGCTACACCTTC | CASSLVSQGYGYTF | TRBJ1-2 | - | - | TRBV5-4 | 14
TGCGCCAGCAGCCAGGGGGACAGGGCCTACGAGCAGTACTTC | CASSQGDRAYEQYF | TRBJ2-7 | - | TRBD1 | TRBV4-1 | 14
TGTGCCAGCAGCCAGGGGACAGGGGACAAGGAAAAACTGTTTTTT | CASSQGTGDKEKLFF | TRBJ1-4 | - | TRBD1 | TRBV3-1/TRBV3-2 | 15
TGTGCCAGTAGTGTCCTTCCTAGCGGGGGGGCCGCTACGCAGTATTTT | CASSVLPSGGAATQYF | TRBJ2-3 | - | TRBD2 | TRBV19 | 16
TGCGCCAGCAGCTGGCCGTCCGGACAGGGGAACTCCTACGAGCAGTACTTC | CASSWPSGQGNSYEQYF | TRBJ2-7 | - | TRBD1 | TRBV5-1 | 17
TGTGCCAGTATGTCCGGGACAGCTTACAATCAGCCCCAGCATTTT | CASMSGTAYNQPQHF | TRBJ1-5 | - | TRBD1 | TRBV19 | 15
TGTGCCAGCAGTAACCAGGGGAGTCAGCCCCAGCATTTT | CASSNQGSQPQHF | TRBJ1-5 | - | - | TRBV6-6 | 13
TGTGCCAGCAGCCAAGAGCAGGACACAGATACGCAGTATTTT | CASSQEQDTDTQYF | TRBJ2-3 | - | - | TRBV4-2 | 14
TGTGCCACCAGTGTTTCAACGAACACCGGGGAGCTGTTTTTT | CATSVSTNTGELFF | TRBJ2-2 | - | - | TRBV24-1 | 14
TGCGCCAGCAGCCAAGATGGACAGAAGAATCAGCCCCAGCATTTT | CASSQDGQKNQPQHF | TRBJ1-5 | few | - | TRBV4-1 | 15
TGTGCCAGCAGTGAACCTGGGCTAGCCAAAAACATTCAGTACTTC | CASSEPGLAKNIQYF | TRBJ2-4 | few | - | TRBV6-1 | 15
TGTGCCAGCAGCCGAGGCCTCGGAAGCAATCAGCCCCAGCATTTT | CASSRGLGSNQPQHF | TRBJ1-5 | - | - | TRBV28 | 15
TGTGCCATCAGATCCACTAGCGGGGGGTACAATGAGCAGTTCTTC | CAIRSTSGGYNEQFF | TRBJ2-1 | - | TRBD2 | TRBV10-3 | 15
TGTGCCAGCAGTAACACCAGGGCCAGGAATGAAAAACTGTTTTTT | CASSNTRARNEKLFF | TRBJ1-4 | - | - | TRBV6-5 | 15
TGTGCCAGCAGCTCAAGTGGTGCAGGGGTTGGGAATGAGCAGTTCTTC | CASSSSGAGVGNEQFF | TRBJ2-1 | - | - | TRBV14 | 16
TGCGCCACCTCGGACAGGGTAGGTCAGCCCCAGCATTTT | CATSDRVGQPQHF | TRBJ1-5 | - | TRBD1 | TRBV4-1 | 13
TGTGCCAGCAGCTTCAGACTAACAGCAGATACGCAGTATTTT | CASSFRLTADTQYF | TRBJ2-3 | - | - | TRBV7-2 | 14
TGTGCCAGCAGCTTAACGGGATATGGCTACACCTTC | CASSLTGYGYTF | TRBJ1-2 | - | - | TRBV11-2 | 12
TGTGCCTGGAGTTCCGGATGGGAGCGGGGGGGCACCGGGGAGCTGTTTTTT | CAWSSGWERGGTGELFF | TRBJ2-2 | - | TRBD2 | TRBV30 | 17
TGTGCCAGCAGCCAAGAGACAGGGGATTCTCAGCCCCAGCATTTT | CASSQETGDSQPQHF | TRBJ1-5 | - | TRBD1 | TRBV3-1/TRBV3-2 | 15
TGTGCCAGTAGTATATGGACAGCGAATCTCTATGGCTACACCTTC | CASSIWTANLYGYTF | TRBJ1-2 | - | - | TRBV19 | 15
TGCGCCAGCAGCCCCGACAGTCCCTATGGCTACACCTTC | CASSPDSPYGYTF | TRBJ1-2 | - | - | TRBV5-1 | 13
TGTGCCACCAGTGACAGGACAGGGGGCTCGCGAGGCTACACCTTC | CATSDRTGGSRGYTF | TRBJ1-2 | - | TRBD1 | TRBV24-1 | 15
TGTGCCTGGAGAATCGGGGTCACCGGGGAGCTGTTTTTT | CAWRIGVTGELFF | TRBJ2-2 | - | - | TRBV30 | 13
TGTGCCAGCAGCCCAAGGGCGGGGGGCTACAATGAGCAGTTCTTC | CASSPRAGGYNEQFF | TRBJ2-1 | - | TRBD2 | TRBV11-1 | 15
TGCGCCAGCAGCCTGGCAGCAACTAATGAAAAACTGTTTTTT | CASSLAATNEKLFF | TRBJ1-4 | - | - | TRBV5-1 | 14
TGTGCCACCAGCAGAGATTGGGGCACCACAGATACGCAGTATTTT | CATSRDWGTTDTQYF | TRBJ2-3 | - | - | TRBV15 | 15
TGTGCCAGCTCACCCCAGATGGGGGCAGGCGTCTCTGAAAAACTGTTTTTT | CASSPQMGAGVSEKLFF | TRBJ1-4 | few | - | TRBV18 | 17
TGTGCCAGCAGTTTATCTGCACAGGGCTACGAGCAGTACTTC | CASSLSAQGYEQYF | TRBJ2-7 | - | - | TRBV27 | 14
TGCAGTGCTGCGACTTTAGATGGCTACACCTTC | CSAATLDGYTF | TRBJ1-2 | - | - | TRBV20-1 | 11
TGCGCCAGCAGCCAGGCTGGGGCAAGCTATGGCTACACCTTC | CASSQAGASYGYTF | TRBJ1-2 | - | - | TRBV5-1 | 14
TGTGCCAGTCGAACCTCAGGGTTCGGGGGACTGTTTTTT | CASRTSGFGGLFF | TRBJ1-4 | - | - | TRBV19 | 13
TGTGCCAGCAGCCTAGCGGGGGGGCGACAAGAGACCCAGTACTTC | CASSLAGGRQETQYF | TRBJ2-5 | - | TRBD2 | TRBV11-2 | 15
TGTGCCAGCAGCCCTACGGCGGACAGGGCAACTGAAGCTTTCTTT | CASSPTADRATEAFF | TRBJ1-1 | - | TRBD1 | TRBV7-9 | 15
TGTGCCAGCAGTAGGGGGACCGGGGAGCTGTTTTTT | CASSRGTGELFF | TRBJ2-2 | - | - | TRBV12-3/TRBV12-4 | 12
TGTGCCTGGAGTCCCGGGGGGGCTTCGCTCTATGGCTACACCTTC | CAWSPGGASLYGYTF | TRBJ1-2 | - | - | TRBV30 | 15
TGTGCCAGCAGCTGGAGGGGATGGGGGAAGTATTCACCCCTCCACTTT | CASSWRGWGKYSPLHF | TRBJ1-6 | - | - | TRBV28 | 16
TGTGCCAGCGGCCCTATTCTTAACAGGGGGTTCTATGGCTACACCTTC | CASGPILNRGFYGYTF | TRBJ1-2 | - | TRBD1 | TRBV11-2 | 16